What follows describes a single T cell receptor beta chain. The data derive from a study of control samples from healthy donors and cancer patients. This table comes from immunoSEQ multiplex PCR, and its TCRdb copy is limited to in-frame clones, with some not included. The table lists 200,000 to 250,000 clones, 85% to 95% of them singletons. The CDR3 sequence is 18 residues long. Trimming removed 1 base at V and 2 bases at J, with 20 bases between. The germline gives CDR1 MDHEN, CDR2 SYDVKM. The TCR originated in a man between 45 and 60 years old in good health. This rearrangement joins TRBV28 to TRBJ1-2; maybe TRBD1 (5 bases). Sequenced: blood. The CDR3 DNA reads TGTGCCAGCAGTTTATTAAGGGGTGGGGACGGCTCAAACTATGGCTACACCTTC. Protein sequence: CASSLLRGGDGSNYGYTF.